The 2 T cell receptor beta chains below all came from one sample that was sequenced in a study of blood T cell repertoires in COVID-19. Generated by immunoSEQ multiplex PCR, the TCRdb table keeps only in-frame clones and is missing some. The sample lists about 64,000 clones; 75% to 85% were seen once. Material: peripheral blood. These receptors came from a woman aged 55-70 years with acute or convalescent COVID-19.

The sample holds a few counts of this clone. V gene TRBV9 combines with J gene TRBJ1-5, with D uncertain. The CDR3 contains 13 residues. The V gene lost 3 bases and the J gene lost 4 bases, with 8 bases spanning the gap. CDR1 is SGDLS and CDR2 is YYNGEE in the germline V gene. The CDR3 region has the DNA TGTGCCAGCAGCGAGACACCTAATCAGCCCCAGCATTTT. This sequence encodes CASSETPNQPQHF.

This chain uses TRBV13 with TRBJ2-3; 9 bases are a match to TRBD1. The CDR3 contains 16 residues. The germline CDR1 and CDR2 sequences are PRHDT and FYEKMQ (reference sequence). The V segment lost 0 bases and the J segment 6 bases; nucleotides outside the gene matches: 7. CDR3 nucleotides: TGTGCCAGCAGCTTAGGCCGGGACAGGGTGGTGGATACGCAGTATTTT. Translation gives CASSLGRDRVVDTQYF.